A single sample gave rise to the 18 T cell receptor beta chains below, sequenced in a study of cytomegalovirus exposure and HLA in healthy donors. 60 Vbeta and 13 Jbeta primers were used in PCR. TCRdb keeps only in-frame clones here, not all; method: immunoSEQ multiplex PCR. The sample records 100,000 to 150,000 clones, roughly 74% being singletons. Sample: PBMCs. These receptors all come from a man aged 35 to 55 in good health and CMV-seronegative.

J is TRBJ2-2 and V is TRBV19; TRBD1 matches 7 bases. The CDR3 contains 15 residues. The V segment lost 3 bases and the J segment 7 bases; nucleotides outside the gene matches: 8. Germline V gene sequence: CDR1 LNHDA, CDR2 SQIVND (reference sequence). CDR3 in amino acids: CASSIRRQGNGELFF. The CDR3, as DNA: TGTGCCAGTAGTATTAGGAGACAGGGTAACGGGGAGCTGTTTTTT.

The chain is built from TRBV9 and TRBJ2-5, with D possibly TRBD2 on 7 matching bases. CDR1 SGDLS and CDR2 YYNGEE come from the germline V gene. The CDR3 is 17 residues long. The V and J ends lost 4 bases and 7 bases respectively, with 26 bases between them. The CDR3 loop reads CASSSPGEGGARGTQYF. Written as DNA, the CDR3 is TGTGCCAGCAGCTCACCGGGGGAAGGGGGGGCGCGGGGGACCCAGTACTTC.

V is TRBV14 and J is TRBJ1-2; 9 bases match TRBD1. Germline V gives CDR1 SGHDN, CDR2 FVKESK. This CDR3 has 14 amino acids. J was trimmed by 8 bases and V by 2 bases; bases with no gene match: 6. CDR3 coding DNA: TGTGCCAGCAGCCAAACGACAGGGGGGGGCGGCTACACCTTC. Amino acids: CASSQTTGGGGYTF.

V gene TRBV5-5 combines with J gene TRBJ2-3; 7 nucleotides align to TRBD2. V lost 6 bases, J lost 2 bases, and 9 bases stayed unmatched. Germline CDR1 reads SGHKS; CDR2 reads YYEKEE (reference sequence). CDR3 length: 15 amino acids. CDR3 DNA: TGTGCCAGCACCTGGGAGGGACCGTTCACAGATACGCAGTATTTT. The encoded protein is CASTWEGPFTDTQYF.

This rearrangement joins TRBV19 to TRBJ1-1; no firm D call. The CDR3 runs 13 residues. V was trimmed by 7 bases and J by 1 base, leaving 10 bases between them. Per germline, CDR1 LNHDA and CDR2 SQIVND (reference sequence). As DNA, the CDR3 is TGTGCCAGTAATCGAGGAACGAACACTGAAGCTTTCTTT. This sequence encodes CASNRGTNTEAFF.

CDR3 DNA sequence: TGTGCCAGCAGCTACACAGAAGACACAGATACGCAGTATTTT. Translated: CASSYTEDTDTQYF. This chain uses TRBV7-6 with TRBJ2-3; D is ambiguous. The germline gives CDR1 SGHVS, CDR2 FNYEAQ. The V end lost 4 bases, the J end lost 2 bases, and 10 bases lay between the germline ends. This CDR3 is 14 amino acids long.

This chain joins TRBV10-3 and TRBJ2-2; weak D call: TRBD1 (5 bases). The CDR3 sequence is 15 residues long. Deletions cut 3 bases from V and 4 bases from J, with 12 bases between. Looked up from germline, CDR1 is ENHRY and CDR2 is SYGVKD. This chain's CDR3 is CAISESSRATGELFF. The DNA of the CDR3 is TGTGCCATCAGTGAATCAAGCAGGGCCACCGGGGAGCTGTTTTTT.

The gene calls are TRBV5-6 and TRBJ1-3, with D unresolved. Germline-derived CDR1 and CDR2 are SGHDT and YYEEEE. CDR3 length: 14 amino acids. Trimming took 1 base from V and 3 from J, leaving 8 bases between them. Written as DNA, the CDR3 is TGTGCCAGCAGCTTGCTATCAGGTGGAAACACCATATATTTT. Encoded protein: CASSLLSGGNTIYF.

V and J are TRBV27 and TRBJ1-5, with 7 bases that match TRBD1. CDR1 and CDR2 from the germline V gene are MNHEY and SMNVEV (reference sequence). Unmatched junction bases numbered 12, after V lost 4 bases and J lost 0 bases. This CDR3 contains 18 residues. This CDR3 reads CASSSYLRQGSSNQPQHF. Written as DNA, the CDR3 is TGTGCCAGCAGTTCTTACCTGCGACAGGGCAGTAGCAATCAGCCCCAGCATTTT.

The chain employs TRBV7-2 and TRBJ2-3, with D maybe TRBD2 (5 bases). V was shortened by 6 bases and J by 7 bases, with 11 bases between the two germline ends. This CDR3 is built from 12 residues. Germline V lookup: CDR1 SGHTA, CDR2 FQGNSA. The CDR3 is CASRASGNTQYF. The DNA of the CDR3 is TGTGCCAGCAGGGCGTCGGGAAATACGCAGTATTTT.

The chain couples TRBV5-1 to TRBJ1-5; no firm D call. CDR1 and CDR2 from the germline V gene are SGHRS and YFSETQ. The CDR3 covers 15 residues. Trimming removed 0 bases at V and 1 base at J, with 8 bases between. This chain's CDR3 is CASSLDGVSNQPQHF. The DNA of the CDR3 is TGCGCCAGCAGCTTGGACGGGGTCAGCAATCAGCCCCAGCATTTT.

To note about this clone: Other nucleotide sequences from this sample produce the same CDR3. This chain links TRBV6-5 with TRBJ2-5; D uncertain. Germline values: CDR1 MNHEY, CDR2 SVGAGI. Trimming removed 5 bases from V and 4 bases from J, with 8 bases in between. The CDR3 has 12 residues. The CDR3 sequence: CASSPSRETQYF. The CDR3 nucleotides read TGTGCCAGCAGTCCTTCGAGAGAGACCCAGTACTTC.

The count of this clone is one. The chain uses TRBV5-4 and TRBJ1-5, with D possibly being TRBD1 (5 bases). In germline, CDR1 is SGHNT, CDR2 YYREEE (reference sequence). The CDR3 sequence is 15 residues long. V lost 4 bases and J 7 bases, leaving 18 bases between the germline ends. The CDR3 here is CASSPGVGSEQPQHF. The CDR3 coding sequence is TGTGCCAGCAGCCCGGGGGTAGGGTCTGAACAGCCCCAGCATTTT.

This clone has a handful of counts. The gene calls are TRBV5-4 and TRBJ1-3, with 11 bases lining up with TRBD1. Germline CDR1 SGHNT, CDR2 YYREEE (reference sequence). V shed 1 base and J 4 bases; nucleotides not matched to a gene: 13. There are 19 residues in the CDR3. Here the CDR3 DNA reads TGTGCCAGCAGCTTGAAGAACATGGACAGGGGGCTTTTCGGAAACACCATATATTTT. This codes for CASSLKNMDRGLFGNTIYF.

The chain employs TRBV25-1 and TRBJ1-2, with 7 bases fitting TRBD1. Germline values: CDR1 MGHDK, CDR2 SYGVNS. The CDR3 consists of 14 residues. The V and J ends lost 6 bases and 4 bases, in that order; junction bases with no gene match: 8. CDR3 protein: CASSPRGTIYGYTF. The CDR3, as DNA: TGTGCCAGCAGCCCCAGGGGGACGATCTATGGCTACACCTTC.

This chain connects TRBV4-2 to TRBJ1-4; D remains unclear. The CDR3 has 15 amino acids. Looked up from germline, CDR1 is LGHNA and CDR2 is YNFKEQ. V lost 1 base and J lost 0, with 6 bases in between. The CDR3: CASSQVSATNEKLFF. The CDR3 DNA reads TGTGCCAGCAGCCAAGTAAGCGCAACTAATGAAAAACTGTTTTTT.

The V gene is TRBV6-1, the J gene TRBJ1-4, with a weak D call TRBD1 (5 bases). V gave up 3 bases and J gave up 0 bases, with 11 bases separating them. This CDR3 contains 16 residues. The V gene's germline CDR1 is MNHNS and CDR2 SASEGT. The CDR3 DNA reads as TGTGCCAGCAGTGAGTTGCAGGGTCCAACTAATGAAAAACTGTTTTTT. Translating it yields CASSELQGPTNEKLFF.

This chain joins TRBV7-9 and TRBJ1-1, with TRBD1 as a possible D gene (6 bases). Trimming stripped 4 bases from V and 0 bases from J, with 9 bases between. CDR1 SEHNR and CDR2 FQNEAQ come from the germline V gene (reference sequence). The CDR3 length is 14 residues. The CDR3 DNA sequence: TGTGCCAGCAGCTCGACAGGCATGAACACTGAAGCTTTCTTT. This gives the protein CASSSTGMNTEAFF.